The rows below give T cell receptor beta chains drawn from one sample of a study of blood T cell repertoires in COVID-19. The data were produced by immunoSEQ multiplex PCR, yet TCRdb's version contains in-frame clones alone and is incomplete. The sample holds 130,000 to 150,000 clones, approximately 86% seen once. The sequenced sample was PBMCs or T cells enriched from blood (not recorded which). The receptors come from a woman in her forties who had recovered from COVID-19. Both conserved end residues are part of each CDR3. The D gene is left open where the match is weak. Expanded clones get a size class; other rows say once, few or many, or leave the size out.

D: TRBD1; V: TRBV19; J: TRBJ1-1; size: -; CDR3: CASSRDRNTEAFF; DNA: TGTGCCAGTAGTCGGGACAGGAACACTGAAGCTTTCTTT
D: TRBD2; V: TRBV9; J: TRBJ2-1; size: -; CDR3: CASKSGVGEGGPYNEQFF; DNA: TGTGCCAGCAAATCAGGTGTCGGGGAGGGAGGGCCATACAATGAGCAGTTCTTC
D: -; V: TRBV27; J: TRBJ1-1; size: -; CDR3: CASSFVGSTEAFF; DNA: TGTGCCAGCAGTTTCGTCGGGAGCACTGAAGCTTTCTTT
D: -; V: TRBV6-5; J: TRBJ1-3; size: -; CDR3: CASSYQDTIYF; DNA: TGTGCCAGCAGTTATCAGGACACCATATATTTT
D: -; V: TRBV6-2/TRBV6-3; J: TRBJ2-7; size: -; CDR3: CASSYRGGSYEQYF; DNA: TGTGCCAGCAGTTACAGGGGGGGGAGCTACGAGCAGTACTTC
D: TRBD1; V: TRBV5-1; J: TRBJ1-4; size: -; CDR3: CASSSGQGNEKLFF; DNA: TGCGCCAGCAGCTCGGGACAGGGAAATGAAAAACTGTTTTTT
D: TRBD1; V: TRBV9; J: TRBJ1-1; size: -; CDR3: CASSPPDRGNTEAFF; DNA: TGTGCCAGCAGCCCACCTGACAGGGGGAACACTGAAGCTTTCTTT
D: -; V: TRBV9; J: TRBJ2-2; size: -; CDR3: CASSVELRTPNTGELFF; DNA: TGTGCCAGCAGCGTAGAGCTGAGGACACCGAACACCGGGGAGCTGTTTTTT
D: TRBD2; V: TRBV6-2/TRBV6-3; J: TRBJ2-7; size: -; CDR3: CASTPTSATYEQYF; DNA: TGTGCCAGCACCCCGACTAGCGCAACCTACGAGCAGTACTTC
D: TRBD2; V: TRBV4-1; J: TRBJ2-3; size: -; CDR3: CASSQDEASGLTDTQYF; DNA: TGCGCCAGCAGCCAAGATGAGGCTAGCGGTCTCACAGATACGCAGTATTTT
D: TRBD1; V: TRBV5-6; J: TRBJ2-5; size: -; CDR3: CASSFIDRAKETQYF; DNA: TGTGCCAGCAGCTTTATTGACAGGGCGAAAGAGACCCAGTACTTC
D: -; V: TRBV30; J: TRBJ2-2; size: -; CDR3: CAWSLRGNTGELFF; DNA: TGTGCCTGGAGTCTTCGGGGGAACACCGGGGAGCTGTTTTTT
D: -; V: TRBV5-1; J: TRBJ2-2; size: -; CDR3: CASSVSGNTGELFF; DNA: TGCGCCAGCAGCGTATCAGGGAACACCGGGGAGCTGTTTTTT
D: -; V: TRBV5-1; J: TRBJ2-2; size: -; CDR3: CASSTSATGELFF; DNA: TGCGCCAGCAGCACAAGCGCCACCGGGGAGCTGTTTTTT
D: TRBD1; V: TRBV5-1; J: TRBJ2-5; size: -; CDR3: CASGRGPTETQYF; DNA: TGCGCCAGCGGTAGGGGGCCCACAGAGACCCAGTACTTC
D: -; V: TRBV7-9; J: TRBJ1-6; size: -; CDR3: CASSLAAGNSPLHF; DNA: TGTGCCAGCAGCTTAGCTGCGGGGAATTCACCCCTCCACTTT
D: TRBD1; V: TRBV7-9; J: TRBJ1-1; size: -; CDR3: CASSWDSNTEAFF; DNA: TGTGCCAGCAGCTGGGACAGCAACACTGAAGCTTTCTTT
D: -; V: TRBV9; J: TRBJ1-1; size: -; CDR3: CASSVEGQGGTEAFF; DNA: TGTGCCAGCAGCGTAGAAGGTCAAGGAGGCACTGAAGCTTTCTTT
D: -; V: TRBV2; J: TRBJ1-4; size: few; CDR3: CASKPLGGNEKLFF; DNA: TGTGCCAGCAAACCTCTCGGGGGTAATGAAAAACTGTTTTTT
D: TRBD2; V: TRBV18; J: TRBJ2-7; size: -; CDR3: CASSPLAGIDEQYF; DNA: TGTGCCAGCTCACCACTAGCGGGAATCGACGAGCAGTACTTC
D: TRBD1; V: TRBV7-9; J: TRBJ2-1; size: once; CDR3: CASSLARDIRGRLDNEQFF; DNA: TGTGCCAGCAGCTTAGCGCGGGATATCAGGGGGCGCTTAGACAATGAGCAGTTCTTC
D: -; V: TRBV6-4; J: TRBJ1-1; size: -; CDR3: CASSEGREAFF; DNA: TGTGCCAGCAGTGAGGGCAGAGAAGCTTTCTTT
D: TRBD2; V: TRBV7-6; J: TRBJ2-1; size: once; CDR3: CASSLQPGVGIAGDHSYNEQFF; DNA: TGTGCCAGCAGCTTACAACCCGGGGTTGGAATAGCGGGGGACCACTCCTACAATGAGCAGTTCTTC
D: -; V: TRBV5-4; J: TRBJ1-4; size: -; CDR3: CASSSGPGGGKLFF; DNA: TGTGCCAGCAGCTCGGGACCGGGCGGGGGGAAACTGTTTTTT